This TCR beta chain was identified during a study of beta chain features in type 1 diabetes. The authors reverse transcribed all of the isolated RNA, so sequencing captured expressed TCRB transcripts. Data came from immunoSEQ multiplex PCR; TCRdb stores just in-frame clones and leaves some out. The sample contains around 180,000 clones, almost 8% of which appear only once. This clone was detected only a few times. Its antigen is currently unknown. Study-level results: The study found moderately but significantly shorter TCRB CDR3s in all four CD4+ subsets of Type 1 diabetes patients.

The authors took one heparinised blood draw, averaging approximately 120 mL, from each donor. The sequence was collected from a young man with type 1 diabetes. Sequenced: central memory CD4+ T cells from blood.

The CDR3 loop reads CASQSGPTDTQYF. Written as DNA, the CDR3 is TGTGCCAGTCAAAGCGGGCCCACAGATACGCAGTATTTT. The chain joins TRBV7-2 to TRBJ2-3, with D possibly being TRBD2 (6 bases). The CDR3 contains 13 residues. Germline V gene sequence: CDR1 SGHTA, CDR2 FQGNSA. The V and J ends lost 9 bases and 2 bases respectively, with 12 bases between them.